The 29 T cell receptor beta chains below were found in one sample sequenced in a study of T cells after yellow fever vaccination. TCRdb fed the 5' RACE reads into MiXCR, producing one record per CDR3 protein. The sample holds roughly 310,000 distinct CDR3 sequences, around 3.9% seen once. The sample here was PBMCs, taken on the day of the yellow fever booster vaccination. These receptors all come from a young man who received the YFV17D yellow fever vaccine.

The table lists this clonotype with a few counts. The J gene is TRBJ2-7, the V gene TRBV7-2, with TRBD2 matching over 8 bases. The CDR3 sequence is 15 residues long. The V segment lost 3 bases and the J segment 3 bases; nucleotides outside the gene matches: 7. CDR1 is SGHTA, CDR2 FQGNSA, per germline. CDR3 amino acids: CASSFVVRGDYEQYF. CDR3 DNA sequence: TGTGCCAGCAGCTTCGTGGTGCGGGGGGACTACGAGCAGTACTTC. The variable domain in full, with the rest retrieved from reference TRBV7-2 and TRBJ2-7, is GAGVSQSPSNKVTEKGKDVELRCDPISGHTALYWYRQSLGQGLEFLIYFQGNSAPDKSGLPSDRFSAERTGGSVSTLTIQRTQQEDSAVYLCASSFVVRGDYEQYFGPGTRLTVT.

This clonotype appeared many times. V and J are TRBV6-6 and TRBJ2-1, with TRBD2 matching over 9 bases. The germline CDR1 and CDR2 sequences are MNHNY and SVGAGI (reference sequence). CDR3 length: 14 residues. The ends lost 4 bases at V and 7 bases at J; junction bases unmatched: 5. CDR3 loop: CASSLAGAWNEQFF. CDR3 DNA: TGTGCCAGCAGTTTAGCGGGGGCCTGGAATGAGCAGTTCTTC.

There are a few counts of this clonotype. The chain has TRBV6-5 and TRBJ2-3; D not resolved. V gave up 0 bases and J gave up 2 bases, with 6 bases separating them. There are 14 residues in the CDR3. Per germline, CDR1 MNHEY and CDR2 SVGAGI. The CDR3: CASSYSYDTDTQYF. Written as DNA, the CDR3 is TGTGCCAGCAGTTACTCGTACGACACAGATACGCAGTATTTT.

This clonotype showed up many times. The chain combines TRBV7-9 with TRBJ1-6, with D tentatively TRBD1 (6 bases). V lost 3 bases to trimming and J lost 6 bases, with 12 bases between them. In germline, CDR1 is SEHNR, CDR2 FQNEAQ (reference sequence). The CDR3 consists of 15 residues. In DNA, the CDR3 is TGTGCCAGCAGCTTTTCAGGGGTCTCTAATTCACCCCTCCACTTT. Translation: CASSFSGVSNSPLHF.

This clonotype was observed many times. CDR3 DNA sequence: TGTGCCAGCAGTTACCCCGTACTAGCGGGGGGAAATGAGCAGTTCTTC. It is translated as CASSYPVLAGGNEQFF. The chain combines TRBV6-6 with TRBJ2-1; TRBD2 matches at 12 bases. The CDR3 has 16 residues. After removal of 2 bases from V and 7 bases from J, the junction contained 6 bases not matched to a gene. CDR1 is MNHNY, CDR2 SVGAGI, per germline (reference sequence).

Many counts were recorded for this clonotype. The chain couples TRBV20-1 to TRBJ2-3; 11 bases fit TRBD2. V lost 1 base and J lost 0; bases outside the gene matches: 0. The CDR3 is 15 residues long. CDR1 DFQATT and CDR2 SNEGSKA come from the germline V gene (reference sequence). The CDR3 sequence is CSARGLAGSTDTQYF. As DNA, the CDR3 is TGCAGTGCTAGAGGACTAGCGGGGAGCACAGATACGCAGTATTTT.

This clonotype was counted between two and nine times. This rearrangement joins TRBV7-9 to TRBJ1-1, with 8 bases lining up with TRBD1. V lost 6 bases to trimming and J lost 3 bases; unmatched junction nucleotides: 15. The germline gives CDR1 SEHNR, CDR2 FQNEAQ (reference sequence). CDR3 length: 17 residues. The CDR3 loop is CASSRKHDRGLDTEAFF. DNA for the CDR3: TGTGCCAGCAGTCGGAAGCATGACAGGGGATTGGACACTGAAGCTTTCTTT.

V usage is TRBV7-9 and J usage is TRBJ2-3; 8 bases agree with TRBD2. Germline V gene data show CDR1 as SEHNR and CDR2 as FQNEAQ (reference sequence). Unmatched junction bases numbered 12, after V lost 6 bases and J lost 1 base. This CDR3 contains 17 residues. The CDR3 DNA reads TGTGCCAGCAGGAGCGGGGGAGTCTTTGTCGGCACAGATACGCAGTATTTT. Translation: CASRSGGVFVGTDTQYF.

Ten or more counts support this clonotype. The chain uses TRBV6-5 and TRBJ1-2; 7 bases match TRBD1. Germline CDR1 and CDR2: MNHEY and SVGAGI. The CDR3 runs 14 residues. With 4 bases clipped from V and 4 bases from J, the junction kept 6 bases outside the gene matches. The CDR3, as DNA: TGTGCCAGCAGTTTCTTACGGGACAGCTATGGCTACACCTTC. It yields the protein CASSFLRDSYGYTF.

This clonotype was seen ten or more times. This chain connects TRBV5-1 to TRBJ2-5, with 8 bases lining up with TRBD1. V lost 0 bases, J lost 3 bases, and 4 bases stayed unmatched. The CDR3 is 15 residues long. Germline V gene data show CDR1 as SGHRS and CDR2 as YFSETQ. The CDR3, as DNA: TGCGCCAGCAGCTTGGCCCTGACAGGGGAAGAGACCCAGTACTTC. Translation gives CASSLALTGEETQYF. Filled out from reference TRBV5-1 and TRBJ2-5, the complete variable domain reads KAGVTQTPRYLIKTRGQQVTLSCSPISGHRSVSWYQQTPGQGLQFLFEYFSETQRNKGNFPGRFSGRQFSNSRSEMNVSTLELGDSALYLCASSLALTGEETQYFGPGTRLLVL.

This clonotype was counted ten times or more. The gene calls are TRBV7-2 and TRBJ2-7; 7 bases fit TRBD2. Trimming took 5 bases from V and 7 from J; bases not matched to a gene: 5. The CDR3 sequence is 12 residues long. The germline V gene encodes CDR1 SGHTA and CDR2 FQGNSA. The CDR3 DNA reads as TGTGCCAGCAGCCAGTGGGGGGGAGAGCAGTACTTC. The encoded protein is CASSQWGGEQYF.

The table lists this clonotype with many counts. The V and J genes are TRBV10-3 and TRBJ2-5; 11 nucleotides agree with TRBD2. This CDR3 has 14 amino acids. The germline V gene encodes CDR1 ENHRY and CDR2 SYGVKD. The V segment lost 10 bases and the J segment 2 bases; nucleotides outside the gene matches: 6. The CDR3 here is CATKTSGEQETQYF. CDR3 bases: TGTGCCACCAAGACTAGCGGGGAACAAGAGACCCAGTACTTC.

V and J are TRBV7-6 and TRBJ1-1; tentatively, D is TRBD1 (5 bases). The germline V and J ends were trimmed by 5 bases and 7 bases, with 14 bases remaining between them. This CDR3 region has 13 residues. Germline loops: CDR1 SGHVS, CDR2 FNYEAQ. The CDR3 here is CASSPYPTVEAFF. The CDR3, as DNA: TGTGCCAGCAGCCCTTATCCGACAGTTGAAGCTTTCTTT. Based on the CDR3 plus reference TRBV7-6 and TRBJ1-1, the full variable domain is GAGVSQSPRYKVTKRGQDVALRCDPISGHVSLYWYRQALGQGPEFLTYFNYEAQQDKSGLPNDRFSAERPEGSISTLTIQRTEQRDSAMYRCASSPYPTVEAFFGQGTRLTVV.

This clonotype was found a few times. The chain couples TRBV5-4 to TRBJ2-5; D might be TRBD1 (5 bases). V lost 5 bases and J lost 1, with 9 bases in between. The germline V gene encodes CDR1 SGHNT and CDR2 YYREEE (reference sequence). This CDR3 spans 13 amino acids. CDR3 loop: CASRTALQETQYF. The CDR3 DNA is TGTGCCAGCAGGACAGCCCTCCAAGAGACCCAGTACTTC.

The table lists this clonotype with a few counts. The J gene is TRBJ1-1, the V gene TRBV30; D unresolved. This CDR3 is 13 amino acids long. Germline V gene sequence: CDR1 GTSNPN, CDR2 SVGIG (reference sequence). V gave up 0 bases and J gave up 1 base, with 6 bases separating them. CDR3 DNA sequence: TGTGCCTGGAGTGTTTGGCAGAACACTGAAGCTTTCTTT. Translation gives CAWSVWQNTEAFF. The whole variable domain, filled in from reference TRBV30 and TRBJ1-1, reads SQTIHQWPATLVQPVGSPLSLECTVEGTSNPNLYWYRQAAGRGLQLLFYSVGIGQISSEVPQNLSASRPQDRQFILSSKKLLLSDSGFYLCAWSVWQNTEAFFGQGTRLTVV.

This clonotype was picked up a small number of times. The chain combines TRBV20-1 with TRBJ2-3; D unclear. V dropped 6 bases and J dropped 1 base, with 11 bases sitting between them. This CDR3 is 13 amino acids long. Germline-derived CDR1 and CDR2 are DFQATT and SNEGSKA (reference sequence). CDR3 nucleotide sequence: TGCAGTGCCACCCCCTCTGGCACAGATACGCAGTATTTT. Translation gives CSATPSGTDTQYF.

This clonotype was counted ten times or more. The DNA of the CDR3 is TGTGCCAGCAGCTTAGGTTGGGGTCCCACCCGCGATCAGCCCCAGCATTTT. It specifies CASSLGWGPTRDQPQHF. The chain has TRBV7-6 and TRBJ1-5; D gene uncertain. The germline gives CDR1 SGHVS, CDR2 FNYEAQ. Trimming took off 1 base at V and 5 bases at J, with 18 bases between the two ends. CDR3 length: 17 amino acids.

The sample holds many counts of this clonotype. The rearrangement joins TRBV27 to TRBJ1-1; maybe TRBD1 (5 bases). V was cut by 6 bases and J by 11 bases, with 13 bases left in between. This CDR3 region has 11 residues. CDR1 MNHEY and CDR2 SMNVEV come from the germline V gene (reference sequence). This CDR3 is CASSYAGWAFF. CDR3 nucleotides: TGTGCCAGCAGCTACGCAGGGTGGGCTTTCTTT.

This clonotype was observed a few times. The chain links TRBV7-2 to TRBJ1-1; tentative D call: TRBD1 (5 bases). The CDR3 is 13 amino acids. Trimming took 3 bases from V and 10 from J, leaving 15 bases between them. CDR1 is SGHTA, CDR2 FQGNSA, per germline. Written as DNA, the CDR3 is TGTGCCAGCAGCTTCCATCGGGCCGGGGGAGCTTTCTTT. This encodes CASSFHRAGGAFF.

V usage is TRBV5-1 and J usage is TRBJ1-1, with D hard to call. The CDR3 covers 15 residues. Trimming shortened V by 3 bases and J by 4 bases, and 16 bases separated the two germline ends. Per the germline V gene, CDR1 is SGHRS and CDR2 is YFSETQ. CDR3 in amino acids: CASSSQAGMITEAFF. The CDR3 DNA sequence: TGCGCCAGCAGCTCCCAGGCTGGTATGATCACTGAAGCTTTCTTT.

At least ten counts were recorded for this clonotype. The chain couples TRBV20-1 to TRBJ2-5; D gene unclear. The CDR3 is 11 amino acids. Germline CDR1 reads DFQATT; CDR2 reads SNEGSKA (reference sequence). Trimming pared 2 bases from V and 4 bases from J, leaving 5 bases between. As DNA, the CDR3 is TGCAGTGCTAGACCTCTAGAGACCCAGTACTTC. Translated, it gives CSARPLETQYF.

This CDR3 is CASSFTGGNRPRGETQYF. In DNA form, the CDR3 reads TGTGCCAGCAGCTTTACAGGGGGAAACCGGCCTAGGGGAGAGACCCAGTACTTC. The chain has TRBV7-6 and TRBJ2-5, with 8 bases matching TRBD1. V shed 3 bases and J 4 bases; nucleotides not matched to a gene: 16. This CDR3 spans 18 amino acids. Germline lookup yields CDR1 SGHVS and CDR2 FNYEAQ.

The chain uses TRBV19 and TRBJ1-2; D call uncertain. The CDR3 loop spans 13 amino acids. CDR1 LNHDA and CDR2 SQIVND come from the germline V gene (reference sequence). Trimming stripped 10 bases from V and 9 bases from J, with 21 bases between. CDR3 bases: TGTGCCACCTCGGGAGGGCAGGTGGATCGCTACACCTTC. This codes for CATSGGQVDRYTF.

This clonotype was found many times. The chain links TRBV5-1 to TRBJ1-2, with 7 bases lining up with TRBD1. The V gene end was trimmed by 3 bases and the J gene end by 0 bases; junction bases not matched to a gene: 11. From germline, CDR1 is SGHRS and CDR2 YFSETQ. The CDR3 has 17 amino acids. The CDR3 sequence is CASSSSIGGKPNYGYTF. The DNA of the CDR3 is TGCGCCAGCAGCTCAAGCATAGGGGGCAAACCTAACTATGGCTACACCTTC.

The V gene is TRBV3-1, the J gene TRBJ2-1; TRBD2 matches 12 bases. V gave up 6 bases and J gave up 2 bases; unmatched junction bases: 5. This CDR3 is built from 16 residues. CDR1 and CDR2 (germline): LGHDT, YNNKEL (reference sequence). The CDR3 DNA reads TGTGCCAGCAGGCGGACTAGCGGGGTTCCCTACAATGAGCAGTTCTTC. Translation gives CASRRTSGVPYNEQFF.

The chain employs TRBV11-2 and TRBJ1-1, with TRBD1 identical over 7 bases. The CDR3 runs to 15 residues. V lost 5 bases to trimming and J lost 0 bases; unmatched junction nucleotides: 6. In germline, CDR1 is SGHAT, CDR2 FQNNGV. The CDR3 DNA reads as TGTGCCAGCAGCGGTCCGGGACAGATGAACACTGAAGCTTTCTTT. This codes for CASSGPGQMNTEAFF.

This clonotype occurred a few times. This chain uses TRBV19 with TRBJ2-5; D unresolved. CDR3 size: 13 residues. The V end was cut by 10 bases, the J end by 5 bases, with 17 bases between. Germline V gene lookup returns CDR1 LNHDA and CDR2 SQIVND (reference sequence). This CDR3 is CATGVGPGETQYF. CDR3 DNA: TGTGCCACCGGAGTGGGCCCCGGCGAGACCCAGTACTTC.

This clonotype was counted many times. V usage is TRBV7-3 and J usage is TRBJ2-1, with 9 bases identical to TRBD1. Germline values: CDR1 SGHTA, CDR2 FQGTGA. The CDR3 consists of 16 residues. The V segment lost 5 bases and the J segment 10 bases; nucleotides outside the gene matches: 15. This CDR3 reads CASSPRTGDPNTEQFF. CDR3 coding DNA: TGTGCCAGCAGCCCGCGGACAGGGGACCCCAACACCGAGCAGTTCTTC.

This clonotype occurred many times. The V gene is TRBV16, the J gene TRBJ2-5; a weak D match, TRBD1 (6 bases). V lost 0 bases to trimming and J lost 1 base, with 6 bases between them. This CDR3 is 14 amino acids long. Per the germline V gene, CDR1 is KGHSY and CDR2 is FQNENV. The DNA for the CDR3 is TGTGCCAGCAGCCAATCACAGGGCCAAGAGACCCAGTACTTC. Its protein product is CASSQSQGQETQYF.